This entry lists 32 T cell receptor beta chains sequenced from one sample in a study of shared clonotypes between healthy human individuals. Terminally differentiated effector memory CD45RA+ cells were excluded by CCR7 positive selection of CD45RO-negative cells. TCRdb's copy holds only in-frame clones and misses some; the assay was immunoSEQ multiplex PCR. Here the sample spans nearly 2 million clones, 85% to 95% being singletons. The sample was naive CD8+ T cells sorted from blood. These receptors came from a man between 18 and 35 years old in good health.

In nucleotides, the CDR3 is TGTGCCAGCAGTGAACTTGGCGGGGGTGCGGGCTCCTACAATGAGCAGTTCTTC. Translating gives CASSELGGGAGSYNEQFF. V is TRBV6-1 and J is TRBJ2-1; the match to TRBD2 covers 7 bases. This CDR3 is 18 amino acids long. Unmatched junction bases numbered 10, after V lost 2 bases and J lost 0 bases. Per the germline V gene, CDR1 is MNHNS and CDR2 is SASEGT.

The chain couples TRBV21-1 to TRBJ1-2; whether TRBD1, the table's D call, matches the DNA was not checked. TRBV21-1 is a known pseudogene. CDR3 length: 14 residues. For the CDR3, the DNA is TGTGCCAGCAGTAAAGGGACAACCCTCGGGGGCTACACCTTC. Translation gives CASSKGTTLGGYTF.

The chain recombines TRBV7-6 with TRBJ2-7, with 10 bases lining up with TRBD1. The CDR3 contains 14 residues. Germline V lookup: CDR1 SGHVS, CDR2 FNYEAQ. Unmatched junction bases numbered 6, after V lost 5 bases and J lost 5 bases. The CDR3 protein is CASSPGTGENEQYF. The DNA of the CDR3 is TGTGCCAGCAGCCCAGGGACAGGGGAGAACGAGCAGTACTTC.

The rearrangement links TRBV7-9 to TRBJ2-3; 8 bases match TRBD2. The CDR3 is made up of 16 amino acids. Trimming took 0 bases from V and 2 from J; bases not matched to a gene: 4. CDR1 is SEHNR, CDR2 FQNEAQ, per germline (reference sequence). CDR3 in amino acids: CASSLAAGGSTDTQYF. The CDR3 DNA sequence: TGTGCCAGCAGCTTAGCCGCGGGAGGCTCCACAGATACGCAGTATTTT.

This clone was detected only once. The chain carries TRBV9 and TRBJ1-1; 9 nucleotides align to TRBD1. The CDR3 sequence is 17 residues long. The V segment lost 4 bases and the J segment 0 bases; nucleotides outside the gene matches: 10. Germline-derived CDR1 and CDR2 are SGDLS and YYNGEE. The chain's CDR3 is CASSKSQGASVNTEAFF. The CDR3 DNA reads TGTGCCAGCAGCAAATCACAGGGGGCTTCGGTGAACACTGAAGCTTTCTTT.

The J gene is TRBJ1-6, the V gene TRBV5-4; D uncertain. Trimming took 4 bases from V and 9 from J, leaving 14 bases between them. This CDR3 region has 14 residues. The V gene's germline CDR1 is SGHNT and CDR2 YYREEE (reference sequence). CDR3 residues: CASSQGVFGSPLHF. The CDR3 nucleotides read TGTGCCAGCAGCCAAGGTGTTTTTGGTTCACCCCTCCACTTT. The variable domain in full, with the rest retrieved from reference TRBV5-4 and TRBJ1-6, is ETGVTQSPTHLIKTRGQQVTLRCSSQSGHNTVSWYQQALGQGPQFIFQYYREEENGRGNFPPRFSGLQFPNYSSELNVNALELDDSALYLCASSQGVFGSPLHFGNGTRLTVT.

The V call is TRBV28, the J call TRBJ1-1; the D gene is possibly TRBD1 (5 bases). The CDR3 is 17 residues long. Trimming pared 1 base from V and 2 bases from J, leaving 17 bases between. CDR1 and CDR2 from the germline V gene are MDHEN and SYDVKM. CDR3 region: CASSLLNLGLKNTEAFF. CDR3 coding DNA: TGTGCCAGCAGTTTATTGAACTTGGGACTGAAAAACACTGAAGCTTTCTTT.

V is TRBV5-4 and J is TRBJ1-2, with D possibly being TRBD1 (6 bases). V was clipped by 0 bases and J by 8 bases, with 20 bases between them. Germline lookup yields CDR1 SGHNT and CDR2 YYREEE (reference sequence). The CDR3 covers 16 residues. CDR3 DNA: TGTGCCAGCAGCTTGGACGGGGGCAAATCGAGGAGAGGCTACACCTTC. Protein product: CASSLDGGKSRRGYTF.

The CDR3 reads CASSQDRRTSGETQYF. CDR3 DNA: TGCGCCAGCAGCCAAGATCGCCGGACTAGCGGCGAGACCCAGTACTTC. The chain links TRBV4-1 to TRBJ2-5; 10 bases line up with TRBD2. CDR1 is MGHRA and CDR2 is YSYEKL in the germline V gene. This CDR3 has 16 residues. J gave up 5 bases and V 0 bases, and 6 bases lay outside the gene matches.

This sequence joins TRBV7-9 and TRBJ2-5, with a possible D match to TRBD2 (5 bases). V gave up 5 bases and J gave up 5 bases, with 12 bases separating them. The CDR3 extends over 13 amino acids. Germline V gives CDR1 SEHNR, CDR2 FQNEAQ (reference sequence). For the CDR3, the DNA is TGTGCCAGCAGCGTTAGCGTCCGGGAGACCCAGTACTTC. It is translated as CASSVSVRETQYF.

This clone was seen a handful of times. Other DNA sequences in this specimen translate into the identical CDR3. V usage is TRBV5-1 and J usage is TRBJ2-7; no firm D call. The CDR3 runs 11 residues. Germline loops: CDR1 SGHRS, CDR2 YFSETQ. The ends were cut back, 3 bases at V and 1 base at J, with 2 bases in the middle. DNA of the CDR3: TGCGCCAGCAGCTCTTCCTACGAGCAGTACTTC. As protein: CASSSSYEQYF. Complete variable domain (other parts from reference TRBV5-1 and TRBJ2-7): KAGVTQTPRYLIKTRGQQVTLSCSPISGHRSVSWYQQTPGQGLQFLFEYFSETQRNKGNFPGRFSGRQFSNSRSEMNVSTLELGDSALYLCASSSSYEQYFGPGTRLTVT.

The count of this clone is one. The chain employs TRBV29-1 and TRBJ2-2; 9 nucleotides line up with TRBD1. J was trimmed by 10 bases and V by 5 bases; bases with no gene match: 2. There are 11 residues in the CDR3. In germline, CDR1 is SQVTM, CDR2 ANQGSEA. The CDR3 DNA reads TGCAGCGTTTGGGACAGGGAGGAGCTGTTTTTT. It codes for CSVWDREELFF.

Points on this clone: Other DNA sequences in this sample translate to the same CDR3. The rearrangement uses TRBV9 and TRBJ2-7, with D perhaps matching TRBD2 (6 bases). The CDR3 contains 14 residues. Deletions cut 2 bases from V and 0 bases from J, with 9 bases between. Germline lookup yields CDR1 SGDLS and CDR2 YYNGEE. This CDR3 reads CASSVGLSSYEQYF. The CDR3 nucleotides read TGTGCCAGCAGCGTGGGACTGAGCTCCTACGAGCAGTACTTC.

The chain employs TRBV13 and TRBJ2-2; TRBD2 is a possible D gene (7 bases). V was shortened by 4 bases and J by 3 bases, with 15 bases between the two germline ends. Germline V CDR1 and CDR2: PRHDT, FYEKMQ (reference sequence). CDR3 length: 16 residues. In nucleotides, the CDR3 is TGTGCCAGCAGCTCCCTCTCGGGGGGCCACACCGGGGAGCTGTTTTTT. It codes for CASSSLSGGHTGELFF.

The rearrangement joins TRBV19 to TRBJ2-1; D might be TRBD1 (6 bases). Germline V gene sequence: CDR1 LNHDA, CDR2 SQIVND (reference sequence). V was trimmed by 1 base and J by 8 bases, leaving 9 bases between them. CDR3 length: 13 residues. The CDR3 sequence: CASSIVAGDEQFF. In DNA form, the CDR3 reads TGTGCCAGTAGTATAGTGGCAGGGGATGAGCAGTTCTTC.

The V call is TRBV7-9, the J call TRBJ2-5; D is perhaps TRBD1 (5 bases). The ends were cut back, 1 base at V and 5 bases at J, with 8 bases in the middle. This CDR3 is 13 amino acids long. Germline-derived CDR1 and CDR2 are SEHNR and FQNEAQ (reference sequence). In DNA form, the CDR3 reads TGTGCCAGCAGCTTAGTAGGGGATGAGACCCAGTACTTC. It encodes CASSLVGDETQYF.

The gene calls are TRBV4-3 and TRBJ1-1; 9 bases agree with TRBD1. Germline CDR1 and CDR2: LGHNA and YSLEER. With V trimmed by 0 bases and J by 3 bases, 2 bases remained unmatched. The CDR3 runs 15 residues. CDR3 coding DNA: TGCGCCAGCAGCCAAGATGGACAGGGGTACACTGAAGCTTTCTTT. Translating it yields CASSQDGQGYTEAFF.

The J gene is TRBJ2-1, the V gene TRBV27; the D gene could be TRBD1 or TRBD2 (5 bases each). Germline CDR1 is MNHEY and CDR2 is SMNVEV (reference sequence). V lost 5 bases to trimming and J lost 6 bases, with 20 bases between them. The CDR3 is made up of 16 amino acids. Here the CDR3 DNA reads TGTGCCAGCAGTACCCGGGGTTCTCGAGGGGCCAATGAGCAGTTCTTC. Translated: CASSTRGSRGANEQFF.

With respect to this clone: Other DNA sequences in the same sample also yield this CDR3. The genes are TRBV5-4 and TRBJ2-7; the D gene is possibly TRBD2 (6 bases). The V and J ends lost 4 bases and 7 bases respectively, with 9 bases between them. The CDR3 has 11 residues. Germline CDR1 is SGHNT and CDR2 is YYREEE (reference sequence). CDR3 loop: CASSLEGEQYF. CDR3 nucleotide sequence: TGTGCCAGCAGCCTGGAGGGGGAGCAGTACTTC.

This chain links TRBV27 with TRBJ2-7; TRBD2 might be the D (6 bases). V was clipped by 7 bases and J by 1 base, with 11 bases between them. The CDR3 is 13 amino acids. Germline V gives CDR1 MNHEY, CDR2 SMNVEV (reference sequence). CDR3 in amino acids: CASKASESYEQYF. In DNA form, the CDR3 reads TGTGCCAGCAAAGCTAGCGAGTCCTACGAGCAGTACTTC.

This chain joins TRBV27 and TRBJ2-2, with 8 bases fitting TRBD1. CDR3 size: 15 residues. V dropped 4 bases and J dropped 5; count of bases not matched to a gene: 6. Germline lookup yields CDR1 MNHEY and CDR2 SMNVEV (reference sequence). CDR3 in amino acids: CASSWGTGYTGELFF. The DNA of the CDR3 is TGTGCCAGCAGTTGGGGGACAGGTTATACCGGGGAGCTGTTTTTT.

J is TRBJ1-1 and V is TRBV30; D is ambiguous. Trimming stripped 4 bases from V and 4 bases from J, with 7 bases between. Germline CDR1 and CDR2: GTSNPN and SVGIG (reference sequence). The CDR3 loop spans 11 amino acids. The CDR3 sequence: CAWNRGTEAFF. As DNA, the CDR3 is TGTGCCTGGAATAGAGGCACTGAAGCTTTCTTT.

The chain couples TRBV27 to TRBJ2-2; the D is unclear. The V end was cut by 3 bases, the J end by 9 bases, with 8 bases between. Germline V gives CDR1 MNHEY, CDR2 SMNVEV (reference sequence). The CDR3 has 12 amino acids. The DNA for the CDR3 is TGTGCCAGCAGTTTCATCGGTAGGGAGCTGTTTTTT. Protein: CASSFIGRELFF.

This chain connects TRBV7-9 to TRBJ1-4, with D unresolved. The CDR3 totals 14 residues. From germline, CDR1 is SEHNR and CDR2 FQNEAQ (reference sequence). The V end lost 5 bases, the J end lost 8 bases, and 15 bases lay between the germline ends. CDR3 amino acids: CASSAASIQEKLFF. As DNA, the CDR3 is TGTGCCAGCAGCGCGGCCAGTATTCAGGAAAAACTGTTTTTT.

Points on this clone: Other DNA sequences in this specimen translate into the identical CDR3. The rearrangement links TRBV6-1 to TRBJ1-1; D gene uncertain. V was trimmed by 6 bases and J by 10 bases, leaving 6 bases between them. The CDR3 has 9 amino acids. Per germline, CDR1 MNHNS and CDR2 SASEGT. CDR3 nucleotides: TGTGCCAGCAGCGATCGAGCTTTCTTT. Encoded protein: CASSDRAFF.

CDR3 region: CASSSGLAGGSSSSGANVLTF. The CDR3, as DNA: TGTGCCAGCAGTTCGGGACTAGCGGGAGGTTCTTCGAGCTCTGGGGCCAACGTCCTGACTTTC. The chain links TRBV28 to TRBJ2-6, with 15 bases matching TRBD2. J gave up 0 bases and V 4 bases, and 10 bases lay outside the gene matches. The CDR3 consists of 21 residues. Germline-derived CDR1 and CDR2 are MDHEN and SYDVKM.

The V call is TRBV7-8, the J call TRBJ2-5; 7 nucleotides match TRBD1. This CDR3 is 16 amino acids long. Germline CDR1 SGHVS, CDR2 FQNEAQ. The J segment lost 2 bases and the V segment lost 5 bases, leaving 11 bases of the junction unmatched. The CDR3 sequence: CASSPLGTEIQETQYF. The CDR3, as DNA: TGTGCCAGCAGCCCCCTAGGGACAGAAATTCAAGAGACCCAGTACTTC.

V gene TRBV11-2 combines with J gene TRBJ2-7; D is ambiguous. This CDR3 is built from 15 residues. Trimming shortened V by 0 bases and J by 1 base, and 10 bases separated the two germline ends. CDR1 and CDR2 from the germline V gene are SGHAT and FQNNGV. The CDR3 protein is CASSLDEGLSYEQYF. For the CDR3, the DNA is TGTGCCAGCAGCTTAGATGAAGGGTTGTCCTACGAGCAGTACTTC.

This clone showed up just a few times. Being one base from a much bigger clone, this may be a read error. The chain combines TRBV14 with TRBJ1-3; D call uncertain. The germline V and J ends were trimmed by 5 bases and 0 bases, with 2 bases remaining between them. The CDR3 runs 12 residues. Germline values: CDR1 SGHDN, CDR2 FVKESK. CDR3 nucleotide sequence: TGTGCCAGCAGCATCTCTGGAAACACCATATATTTT. This gives the protein CASSISGNTIYF.

The V and J genes are TRBV5-1 and TRBJ1-2, with a possible D match to TRBD1 (5 bases). Trimming pared 4 bases from V and 4 bases from J, leaving 26 bases between. CDR3 length: 18 residues. Germline lookup yields CDR1 SGHRS and CDR2 YFSETQ. CDR3 sequence: CASSKNRGDSGKTYGYTF. The CDR3 nucleotides read TGCGCCAGCAGCAAGAACCGCGGGGACTCGGGGAAAACCTATGGCTACACCTTC.

The rearrangement joins TRBV2 to TRBJ2-7; D tentatively fits TRBD1 or TRBD2 (6 bases each). V was shortened by 2 bases and J by 0 bases, with 11 bases between the two germline ends. Germline loops: CDR1 SNHLY, CDR2 FYNNEI. This CDR3 has 15 residues. CDR3 in amino acids: CASSEPGAYSYEQYF. The DNA of the CDR3 is TGTGCCAGCAGTGAACCGGGGGCCTACTCCTACGAGCAGTACTTC.

The chain couples TRBV7-9 to TRBJ2-7; 9 bases agree with TRBD2. From germline, CDR1 is SEHNR and CDR2 FQNEAQ (reference sequence). The CDR3 runs to 13 residues. Unmatched junction bases numbered 1, after V lost 2 bases and J lost 5 bases. CDR3 sequence: CASSLIAGDEQYF. CDR3 in DNA: TGTGCCAGCAGCTTAATAGCGGGAGACGAGCAGTACTTC.